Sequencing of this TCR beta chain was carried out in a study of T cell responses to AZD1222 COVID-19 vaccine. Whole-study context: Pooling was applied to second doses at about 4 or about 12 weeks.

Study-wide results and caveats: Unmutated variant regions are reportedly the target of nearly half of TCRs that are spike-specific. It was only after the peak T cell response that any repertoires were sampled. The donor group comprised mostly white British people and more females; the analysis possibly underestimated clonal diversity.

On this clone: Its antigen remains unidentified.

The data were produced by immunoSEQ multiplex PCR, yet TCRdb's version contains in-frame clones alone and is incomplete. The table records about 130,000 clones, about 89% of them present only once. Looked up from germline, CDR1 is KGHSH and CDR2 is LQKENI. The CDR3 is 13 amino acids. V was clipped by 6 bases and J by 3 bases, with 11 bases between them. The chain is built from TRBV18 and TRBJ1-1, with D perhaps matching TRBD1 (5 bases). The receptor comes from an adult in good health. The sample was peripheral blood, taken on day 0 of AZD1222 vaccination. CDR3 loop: CASSGGEDTEAFF. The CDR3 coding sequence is TGTGCCAGCTCGGGAGGGGAGGACACTGAAGCTTTCTTT.